Following are 24 T cell receptor beta chains from one sample sequenced in a study of T cell responses to AZD1222 COVID-19 vaccine. Using immunoSEQ multiplex PCR, the repertoire was profiled, and TCRdb retains in-frame clones only, with some absent. The table has 150,000 to 160,000 clones, about 87% seen once. The sequencing here drew on peripheral blood, taken on day 0 of AZD1222 vaccination. These receptors were taken from an adult in good health.

This clone was observed a single time. Other DNA sequences of this sample code for an identical CDR3. The chain carries TRBV6-5 and TRBJ1-3; TRBD1 might be the D (6 bases). CDR3 length: 15 residues. Between the trimmed V and J ends, which lost 2 bases and 0 bases, there was a span of 8 bases. CDR1 MNHEY and CDR2 SVGAGI come from the germline V gene. This chain's CDR3 is CASSYGGASGNTIYF. For the CDR3, the DNA is TGTGCCAGCAGTTACGGGGGGGCCTCTGGAAACACCATATATTTT.

This clone was recorded a few times. J is TRBJ1-5 and V is TRBV28; D call uncertain. Germline values: CDR1 MDHEN, CDR2 SYDVKM. This CDR3 spans 16 amino acids. The V gene lost 1 base and the J gene lost 2 bases, with 12 bases spanning the gap. CDR3 in amino acids: CASSLSVGSGNQPQHF. In DNA, the CDR3 is TGTGCCAGCAGTTTATCTGTGGGTTCTGGCAATCAGCCCCAGCATTTT.

The rearrangement links TRBV3-1 (or the pseudogene TRBV3-2) to TRBJ2-7; the D gene is possibly TRBD1 (5 bases). Per the germline V gene, CDR1 is LGHDT and CDR2 is YNNKEL (reference sequence). This CDR3 is 13 amino acids long. Deletions cut 1 base from V and 6 bases from J, with 10 bases between. The CDR3 loop reads CASSQAIGAEQYF. DNA for the CDR3: TGTGCCAGCAGCCAAGCGATAGGGGCCGAGCAGTACTTC.

The chain uses TRBV6-5 and TRBJ1-2; weak D call: TRBD1 (5 bases). Trimming stripped 6 bases from V and 3 bases from J, with 11 bases between. Germline V gene data show CDR1 as MNHEY and CDR2 as SVGAGI. The CDR3 length is 13 residues. The CDR3, as DNA: TGTGCCAGCAGCCCCGGCAGGGACTATGGCTACACCTTC. It is translated as CASSPGRDYGYTF.

The chain carries TRBV11-1 and TRBJ2-5; TRBD2 matches 7 bases. Losses at the gene ends were 1 base for V and 5 bases for J; bases not matched to a gene: 4. CDR3 size: 14 residues. The V gene's germline CDR1 is SGHAT and CDR2 FQDESV (reference sequence). Here the CDR3 DNA reads TGTGCCAGCAGCTTAGGACTAGCCGAGGAGACCCAGTACTTC. This codes for CASSLGLAEETQYF.

The gene calls are TRBV5-4 and TRBJ2-7; D might be TRBD1 or TRBD2, each matching 5 bases. This CDR3 has 14 residues. With 4 bases removed from V and 0 bases from J, the gap between germline ends came to 11 bases. CDR1 SGHNT and CDR2 YYREEE come from the germline V gene (reference sequence). The CDR3 DNA reads TGTGCCAGCAGCCCCCGGGACGGCTCCTACGAGCAGTACTTC. It yields the protein CASSPRDGSYEQYF.

The V and J genes are TRBV7-2 and TRBJ2-7; TRBD1 matches 9 bases. The CDR3 totals 15 residues. CDR1 is SGHTA and CDR2 is FQGNSA in the germline V gene. V lost 6 bases and J lost 7; bases outside the gene matches: 13. As DNA, the CDR3 is TGTGCCAGCAGAGCCTCCGGGACAGGGTCTCGAGAGCAGTACTTC. It yields the protein CASRASGTGSREQYF.

The chain is built from TRBV18 and TRBJ1-1; D might be TRBD1 (5 bases). The V gene lost 1 base and the J gene lost 7 bases, with 10 bases spanning the gap. Germline V CDR1 and CDR2: KGHSH, LQKENI. The CDR3 has 13 residues. This CDR3 is CASSPLTGGEAFF. CDR3 coding DNA: TGTGCCAGCTCACCACTAACCGGGGGTGAAGCTTTCTTT.

The chain combines TRBV4-1 with TRBJ2-3, with TRBD2 identical over 7 bases. After removal of 1 base from V and 0 bases from J, the junction contained 7 bases not matched to a gene. The germline V gene encodes CDR1 MGHRA and CDR2 YSYEKL. The CDR3 has 17 residues. As DNA, the CDR3 is TGCGCCAGCAGCCAAGTAGCTAGCGGAGATAGCACAGATACGCAGTATTTT. Translation: CASSQVASGDSTDTQYF.

Worth noting for this clone: The junction departs from the called germline gene at one end, perhaps through a read error. This sequence joins TRBV6-5 and TRBJ1-2, with D perhaps matching TRBD1 (6 bases). This CDR3 has 15 amino acids. CDR1 and CDR2 (germline): MNHEY, SVGAGI. CDR3 sequence (DNA): TGTGCCAGCAGTGACTCACTGACAGGCGTCTATGGCTACACCTTC. Its protein product is CASSDSLTGVYGYTF.

This rearrangement joins TRBV6-2 or TRBV6-3 to TRBJ2-4; D is perhaps TRBD2 (7 bases). Germline values: CDR1 MNHEY, CDR2 SVGEGT. V was clipped by 5 bases and J by 1 base, with 15 bases between them. There are 16 residues in the CDR3. CDR3 region: CASSIGGRAAKNIQYF. CDR3 bases: TGTGCCAGCAGTATCGGGGGGCGGGCGGCCAAAAACATTCAGTACTTC.

The chain joins TRBV6-6 to TRBJ2-2; D gene uncertain. The germline V gene encodes CDR1 MNHNY and CDR2 SVGAGI (reference sequence). Trimming left V 6 bases short and J 1 base short, with 12 bases between. The CDR3 is 15 residues long. CDR3 bases: TGTGCCAGCAGCCTCATCCCCTTGAACACCGGGGAGCTGTTTTTT. It specifies CASSLIPLNTGELFF.

The chain is built from TRBV2 and TRBJ1-4; 8 bases fit TRBD1. The CDR3 totals 15 residues. V was clipped by 4 bases and J by 7 bases; unmatched bases: 8. CDR1 and CDR2 (germline): SNHLY, FYNNEI. The CDR3 sequence is CASSASGTGGEKLFF. CDR3 DNA: TGTGCCAGCAGTGCCTCCGGGACAGGAGGTGAAAAACTGTTTTTT.

CDR3 protein: CASSEAGITSGNTIYF. CDR3 bases: TGTGCCAGCAGTGAAGCAGGCATAACCTCTGGAAACACCATATATTTT. The chain links TRBV6-1 to TRBJ1-3; D is uncertain. The CDR3 covers 16 residues. V was clipped by 0 bases and J by 0 bases, with 9 bases between them. Germline-derived CDR1 and CDR2 are MNHNS and SASEGT.

With regard to this clone: Different DNA sequences within this sample yield the same CDR3. The chain joins TRBV5-1 to TRBJ1-2, with no clear D. CDR3 length: 12 amino acids. The germline V and J ends were trimmed by 0 bases and 4 bases, with 4 bases remaining between them. The germline gives CDR1 SGHRS, CDR2 YFSETQ. The CDR3 bases are TGCGCCAGCAGCTTGGAGGGCTATGGCTACACCTTC. Its translation is CASSLEGYGYTF.

The genes are TRBV10-3 and TRBJ1-5; maybe TRBD1 (5 bases). This CDR3 has 13 residues. Germline V gene data show CDR1 as ENHRY and CDR2 as SYGVKD. V dropped 7 bases and J dropped 3 bases, with 10 bases sitting between them. CDR3 bases: TGTGCCATCAATGGACAACCCAATCAGCCCCAGCATTTT. This translates into CAINGQPNQPQHF.

V gene TRBV4-1 combines with J gene TRBJ1-5, with a possible D match to TRBD1 (5 bases). This CDR3 spans 15 amino acids. The V end lost 0 bases, the J end lost 6 bases, and 12 bases lay between the germline ends. Germline CDR1 and CDR2: MGHRA and YSYEKL. The CDR3: CASSQDPRVSQPQHF. The CDR3 nucleotides are TGCGCCAGCAGCCAAGATCCCAGGGTGAGTCAGCCCCAGCATTTT.

The rearrangement joins TRBV3-1 (or the pseudogene TRBV3-2) to TRBJ2-5; 12 bases line up with TRBD2. V was pared by 1 base and J by 2 bases, with 8 bases of the junction left unmatched. This CDR3 contains 18 residues. Germline assignment: CDR1 LGHDT and CDR2 YNNKEL (reference sequence). The CDR3 sequence is CASSQVTGGLAGQETQYF. DNA of the CDR3: TGTGCCAGCAGCCAAGTAACCGGAGGACTAGCGGGGCAAGAGACCCAGTACTTC.

The rearrangement joins TRBV6-2 or TRBV6-3 to TRBJ2-3; D not certain. The germline gives CDR1 MNHEY, CDR2 SVGEGT. This CDR3 contains 11 residues. Trimming left V 4 bases short and J 13 bases short, with 12 bases between. CDR3 residues: CASSSRRWEYF. The DNA of the CDR3 is TGTGCCAGCAGTTCCCGCCGGTGGGAGTATTTT.

This clone was picked up a small number of times. The rearrangement uses TRBV3-1 (or the pseudogene TRBV3-2) and TRBJ1-1; D possibly corresponds to TRBD1 (5 bases). Per the germline V gene, CDR1 is LGHDT and CDR2 is YNNKEL (reference sequence). The CDR3 is 12 amino acids. V gave up 4 bases and J gave up 8 bases, with 11 bases separating them. The CDR3 DNA sequence: TGTGCCAGCAGCCCCTCGGAGGGGGAAGCTTTCTTT. Translated: CASSPSEGEAFF.

The chain is built from TRBV11-3 and TRBJ2-1; TRBD2 matches at 12 bases. This CDR3 is 15 amino acids long. Germline V CDR1 and CDR2: SGHNT, YENEEA. Germline trimming cut 1 base from V and 7 bases from J; bases unmatched to any gene: 2. Here the CDR3 DNA reads TGTGCCAGCAGCTTAGGCACTAGCGGGGGGAATGAGCAGTTCTTC. The encoded protein is CASSLGTSGGNEQFF.

The chain has TRBV10-3 and TRBJ1-5; no firm D call. Germline-derived CDR1 and CDR2 are ENHRY and SYGVKD. Between the trimmed V and J ends, which lost 4 bases and 1 base, there was a span of 8 bases. The CDR3 is 14 amino acids. CDR3 sequence reads: CAISVEGSNQPQHF. Written as DNA, the CDR3 is TGTGCCATCAGTGTAGAGGGAAGCAATCAGCCCCAGCATTTT.

The chain combines TRBV7-8 with TRBJ1-4; D is unresolved. V shed 5 bases and J shed 3 bases, with 10 bases lying between them. Germline CDR1 is SGHVS and CDR2 is FQNEAQ. The CDR3 loop spans 14 amino acids. The CDR3 protein is CASSLRDSNEKLFF. In DNA, the CDR3 is TGTGCCAGCAGCCTCAGAGATTCTAATGAAAAACTGTTTTTT.

This clone was seen only once. This sequence joins TRBV7-3 and TRBJ2-2, with TRBD1 matching 11 bases. The CDR3 is made up of 15 amino acids. The junction had 4 bases not matched to a gene; V was cut back by 5 bases and J by 5 bases. Germline lookup yields CDR1 SGHTA and CDR2 FQGTGA. The CDR3 DNA sequence: TGTGCCAGCAGCGAAGGGACAGGGGGAACCGGGGAGCTGTTTTTT. Amino acid sequence: CASSEGTGGTGELFF.